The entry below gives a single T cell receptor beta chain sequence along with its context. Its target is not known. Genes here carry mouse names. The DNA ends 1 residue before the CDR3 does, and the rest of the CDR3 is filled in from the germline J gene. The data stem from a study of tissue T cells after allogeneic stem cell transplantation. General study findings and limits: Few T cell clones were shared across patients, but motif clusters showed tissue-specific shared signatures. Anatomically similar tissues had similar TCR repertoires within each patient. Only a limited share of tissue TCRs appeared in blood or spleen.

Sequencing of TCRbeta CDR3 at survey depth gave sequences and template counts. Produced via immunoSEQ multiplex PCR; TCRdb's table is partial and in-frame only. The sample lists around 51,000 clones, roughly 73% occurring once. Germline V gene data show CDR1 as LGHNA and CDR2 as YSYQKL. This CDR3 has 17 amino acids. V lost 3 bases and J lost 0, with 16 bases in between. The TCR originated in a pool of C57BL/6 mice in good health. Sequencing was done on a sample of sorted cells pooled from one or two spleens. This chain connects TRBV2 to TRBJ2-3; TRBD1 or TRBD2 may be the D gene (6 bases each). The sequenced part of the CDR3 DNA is TGTGCCAGCAGCCACCGGGGGCGGGAACATAGTGCAGAAACGCTGTAT. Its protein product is CASSHRGREHSAETLY. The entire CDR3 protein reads CASSHRGREHSAETLYF.